Shown below are 24 T cell receptor beta chains from a single sample sequenced in a study of control samples from healthy donors and cancer patients. This table comes from immunoSEQ multiplex PCR, and its TCRdb copy is limited to in-frame clones, with some not included. The data show roughly 100,000 clones, just over 90% seen once. Sequenced: blood. Receptors were obtained from a woman under 30 in good health.

V is TRBV7-9 and J is TRBJ1-6; no firm D call. Germline V gene lookup returns CDR1 SEHNR and CDR2 FQNEAQ (reference sequence). Deletions cut 8 bases from V and 0 bases from J, with 17 bases between. The CDR3 has 17 residues. In nucleotides, the CDR3 is TGTGCCAGCTCAGGATCGTCCCGGAGCTCCTATAATTCACCCCTCCACTTT. Encoded protein: CASSGSSRSSYNSPLHF.

This clone was detected only once. The chain is built from TRBV7-9 and TRBJ1-3; D call uncertain. Trimming removed 4 bases at V and 2 bases at J, with 12 bases between. The CDR3 runs to 15 residues. In germline, CDR1 is SEHNR, CDR2 FQNEAQ (reference sequence). The CDR3 loop reads CASSSQSGAGNTIYF. The CDR3 DNA follows: TGTGCCAGCAGCTCGCAGTCTGGGGCTGGAAACACCATATATTTT.

This rearrangement joins TRBV3-1 (or the pseudogene TRBV3-2) to TRBJ2-2; D is ambiguous. CDR1 is LGHDT, CDR2 YNNKEL, per germline (reference sequence). The CDR3 loop spans 13 amino acids. V was pared by 1 base and J by 4 bases, with 4 bases between. CDR3 DNA: TGTGCCAGCAGCCAAGTTATCACCGGGGAGCTGTTTTTT. It codes for CASSQVITGELFF.

The V gene is TRBV6-5, the J gene TRBJ1-1; weak D call: TRBD1 (6 bases). The CDR3 consists of 13 residues. Trimming cost V 6 bases and J 1 base, with 9 bases left between them. Germline values: CDR1 MNHEY, CDR2 SVGAGI. The CDR3 loop reads CASSVQGNTEAFF. CDR3 bases: TGTGCCAGCAGCGTACAGGGGAACACTGAAGCTTTCTTT.

V usage is TRBV5-1 and J usage is TRBJ1-2; 11 bases fit TRBD1. The germline V gene encodes CDR1 SGHRS and CDR2 YFSETQ. J was trimmed by 5 bases and V by 4 bases; bases with no gene match: 10. The CDR3 extends over 16 amino acids. CDR3 nucleotide sequence: TGCGCCAGCAGCCCTGGACAGGGGGCGGGCGCATATGGCTACACCTTC. Translated, it gives CASSPGQGAGAYGYTF. Complete variable domain (other parts from reference TRBV5-1 and TRBJ1-2): KAGVTQTPRYLIKTRGQQVTLSCSPISGHRSVSWYQQTPGQGLQFLFEYFSETQRNKGNFPGRFSGRQFSNSRSEMNVSTLELGDSALYLCASSPGQGAGAYGYTFGSGTRLTVV.

The chain couples TRBV30 to TRBJ2-7, with a tentative D call TRBD1 (6 bases). With 4 bases removed from V and 4 bases from J, the gap between germline ends came to 14 bases. Germline CDR1 reads GTSNPN; CDR2 reads SVGIG (reference sequence). The CDR3 is 13 amino acids. The CDR3 protein is CAWTTGIRYEQYF. CDR3 bases: TGTGCCTGGACGACAGGCATCCGTTACGAGCAGTACTTC.

V is TRBV9 and J is TRBJ2-5; 7 positions agree with TRBD2. The V gene's germline CDR1 is SGDLS and CDR2 YYNGEE. V was clipped by 0 bases and J by 3 bases; unmatched bases: 8. The CDR3 totals 16 residues. CDR3 protein: CASSVDAGLLKETQYF. CDR3 bases: TGTGCCAGCAGCGTAGACGCGGGACTATTAAAAGAGACCCAGTACTTC. The entire variable domain, with the rest obtained from reference TRBV9 and TRBJ2-5, is as follows: DSGVTQTPKHLITATGQRVTLRCSPRSGDLSVYWYQQSLDQGLQFLIQYYNGEERAKGNILERFSAQQFPDLHSELNLSSLELGDSALYFCASSVDAGLLKETQYFGPGTRLLVL.

The chain couples TRBV10-3 to TRBJ1-3; tentative D call: TRBD1 (5 bases). Germline CDR1 and CDR2: ENHRY and SYGVKD. The V end lost 5 bases, the J end lost 3 bases, and 14 bases lay between the germline ends. The CDR3 is 15 residues long. CDR3 DNA sequence: TGTGCCATCAGTAGAGGGACCTCGTTTGGAAACACCATATATTTT. Its protein is CAISRGTSFGNTIYF.

This sequence joins TRBV11-1 and TRBJ2-3; no clear D gene. Germline CDR1 and CDR2: SGHAT and FQDESV (reference sequence). Trimming removed 4 bases from V and 2 bases from J, with 13 bases in between. This CDR3 is built from 15 residues. The CDR3 DNA reads TGTGCCAGCAGCTACGTGGGCAGCTCCACAGATACGCAGTATTTT. Encoded protein: CASSYVGSSTDTQYF.

This rearrangement joins TRBV2 to TRBJ2-6, with D tentatively TRBD2 (5 bases). The CDR3 is 15 amino acids. Germline V gene data show CDR1 as SNHLY and CDR2 as FYNNEI. Trimming removed 3 bases from V and 2 bases from J, with 8 bases in between. The CDR3 loop is CASSDDGTGANVLTF. As DNA, the CDR3 is TGTGCCAGCAGTGATGACGGGACTGGGGCCAACGTCCTGACTTTC.

This rearrangement joins TRBV10-3 to TRBJ2-7; D call uncertain. The length of the CDR3 is 14 residues. From germline, CDR1 is ENHRY and CDR2 SYGVKD. Trimming cost V 0 bases and J 5 bases, with 11 bases left between them. CDR3 nucleotide sequence: TGTGCCATCAGTGAGTCCCTCACGGACCACGAGCAGTACTTC. This translates into CAISESLTDHEQYF.

V is TRBV5-1 and J is TRBJ2-2, with TRBD2 matching 7 bases. The CDR3 spans 17 residues. Germline V gene data show CDR1 as SGHRS and CDR2 as YFSETQ. J was trimmed by 0 bases and V by 0 bases; bases with no gene match: 5. The CDR3 spells CASSLVAGTTNTGELFF. CDR3 coding DNA: TGCGCCAGCAGCTTGGTAGCCGGGACTACGAACACCGGGGAGCTGTTTTTT.

The chain links TRBV5-4 to TRBJ2-3; the D gene is possibly TRBD2 (5 bases). Germline CDR1 is SGHNT and CDR2 is YYREEE (reference sequence). The CDR3 runs to 14 residues. V was trimmed by 5 bases and J by 6 bases, leaving 16 bases between them. CDR3 in DNA: TGTGCCAGCAGAGGAGCGGTCAGATCGGATACGCAGTATTTT. Translated, it gives CASRGAVRSDTQYF.

The gene calls are TRBV5-6 and TRBJ2-1; 9 positions match TRBD2. This CDR3 spans 15 amino acids. CDR1 is SGHDT and CDR2 is YYEEEE in the germline V gene. Trimming at V came to 1 base and at J to 4 bases, leaving 3 bases not matched to a gene. Written as DNA, the CDR3 is TGTGCCAGCAGCTTGTTAACTAGCGGGTACAATGAGCAGTTCTTC. The encoded protein is CASSLLTSGYNEQFF.

The CDR3 DNA is TGTGCCAGCAGCTTGGGGACTAGCGGGAAATACAATGAGCAGTTCTTC. Its protein product is CASSLGTSGKYNEQFF. This chain joins TRBV5-6 and TRBJ2-1, with 12 bases identical to TRBD2. Per the germline V gene, CDR1 is SGHDT and CDR2 is YYEEEE. The V segment lost 0 bases and the J segment 4 bases; nucleotides outside the gene matches: 2. The CDR3 sequence is 16 residues long.

The CDR3 DNA follows: TGTGCCAGCAGCCCCTGGGGAGATCAGCCCCAGCATTTT. This codes for CASSPWGDQPQHF. The rearrangement links TRBV3-1 (or the pseudogene TRBV3-2) to TRBJ1-5; D remains ambiguous. Germline V gene sequence: CDR1 LGHDT, CDR2 YNNKEL (reference sequence). V shed 4 bases and J shed 5 bases, with 9 bases lying between them. This CDR3 comprises 13 residues.

The genes are TRBV6-1 and TRBJ2-4, with 8 nucleotides matching TRBD2. Germline trimming cut 0 bases from V and 7 bases from J; bases unmatched to any gene: 2. In germline, CDR1 is MNHNS, CDR2 SASEGT. This CDR3 is built from 14 residues. The CDR3 nucleotides read TGTGCCAGCAGTGAAGCCAGCGGGGGCAACATTCAGTACTTC. Protein sequence: CASSEASGGNIQYF.

V usage is TRBV12-3 or TRBV12-4 and J usage is TRBJ1-6; D gene ambiguous. This CDR3 is built from 13 residues. The V end was cut by 8 bases, the J end by 4 bases, with 9 bases between. The CDR3 sequence is CASRSQYNSPLHF. CDR3 DNA: TGTGCCAGCCGCTCGCAATATAATTCACCCCTCCACTTT.

This rearrangement joins TRBV10-3 to TRBJ2-1; 9 nucleotides agree with TRBD1. This CDR3 comprises 12 residues. The V gene's germline CDR1 is ENHRY and CDR2 SYGVKD. V dropped 10 bases and J dropped 6; count of bases not matched to a gene: 4. The CDR3 region is CATWTGANEQFF. The CDR3 coding sequence is TGTGCCACCTGGACAGGGGCCAATGAGCAGTTCTTC.

The J gene is TRBJ1-2, the V gene TRBV2; unclear D gene. The CDR3 consists of 12 residues. Trimming shortened V by 7 bases and J by 0 bases, and 6 bases separated the two germline ends. Germline CDR1 SNHLY, CDR2 FYNNEI. The CDR3 protein is CASISANYGYTF. The CDR3 nucleotides read TGTGCCAGCATCTCGGCTAACTATGGCTACACCTTC.

This chain connects TRBV2 to TRBJ2-7; D is ambiguous. Germline-derived CDR1 and CDR2 are SNHLY and FYNNEI. The CDR3 contains 11 residues. The V end was cut by 4 bases, the J end by 2 bases, with 3 bases between. The CDR3 loop reads CASSGPYEQYF. In nucleotides, the CDR3 is TGTGCCAGCAGTGGCCCCTACGAGCAGTACTTC.

J is TRBJ1-5 and V is TRBV19; TRBD1 is a possible D gene (6 bases). V was shortened by 5 bases and J by 11 bases, with 19 bases between the two germline ends. This CDR3 has 14 amino acids. Germline V gene data show CDR1 as LNHDA and CDR2 as SQIVND (reference sequence). The CDR3 sequence is CASSGTARAGAQHF. CDR3 in DNA: TGTGCCAGTAGTGGAACAGCCCGGGCAGGGGCCCAGCATTTT.

The V call is TRBV3-1 (or the pseudogene TRBV3-2), the J call TRBJ2-7; D unclear. V lost 2 bases and J lost 1, with 9 bases in between. This CDR3 spans 14 amino acids. The germline gives CDR1 LGHDT, CDR2 YNNKEL (reference sequence). CDR3 coding DNA: TGTGCCAGCAGCCAATGGGCCCCATCCTACGAGCAGTACTTC. Protein sequence: CASSQWAPSYEQYF.

This clone was observed once. This chain connects TRBV20-1 to TRBJ2-7; 7 nucleotides align to TRBD2. Germline CDR1 reads DFQATT; CDR2 reads SNEGSKA (reference sequence). V trimming: 3 bases; J trimming: 0 bases; junction bases outside the gene matches: 5. This CDR3 is built from 14 residues. CDR3 DNA: TGCAGTGCTAGTGGGCTAGCGGCCTCCTACGAGCAGTACTTC. This encodes CSASGLAASYEQYF.